These T cell receptor beta chains were read from a single sample in a study of OX40 agonist ivuxolimab in advanced cancers. Repertoires were generated with immunoSEQ multiplex PCR, while TCRdb's copy carries only in-frame clones and drops some. The data show about 94,000 clones, with 70% to 90% seen just once and approximately 0.26% held by the top ten. The sequencing used CD4+ or CD8+ T cells sorted from blood, collected in a trial of the OX40 agonist ivuxolimab. The receptors come from an adult with an advanced solid tumor such as melanoma, head and neck, liver or kidney cancer. CDR3s include the opening cysteine and the closing phenylalanine or tryptophan. Each record gives: J gene, V gene, D gene, clone size, CDR3 protein, CDR3 DNA. D genes are given only for firm matches. Some rows mark clone size as missing; the rest say once, few, many or name a class of expanded clone.

TRBJ1-3	TRBV28	.	.	CASSLGGTGNTIYF	TGTGCCAGCAGTTTAGGGGGGACAGGAAACACCATATATTTT
TRBJ2-7	TRBV7-6	TRBD2	once	CASSLGAGGHYEQYF	TGTGCCAGCAGCTTAGGAGCGGGGGGCCATTACGAGCAGTACTTC
TRBJ1-3	TRBV9	.	.	CASSVEAGVRNTIYF	TGTGCCAGCAGCGTAGAGGCAGGGGTGCGAAACACCATATATTTT
TRBJ1-6	TRBV9	TRBD1	.	CASSVGAGGNSPLHF	TGTGCCAGCAGCGTAGGTGCAGGGGGTAATTCACCCCTCCACTTT
TRBJ1-5	TRBV19	.	once	CASRRAGNSNQPQHF	TGTGCCAGTAGGAGGGCAGGGAATAGCAATCAGCCCCAGCATTTT
TRBJ1-5	TRBV7-9	.	few	CASSSNTYQPQHF	TGTGCCAGCAGCTCAAACACTTATCAGCCCCAGCATTTT
TRBJ2-1	TRBV19	TRBD2	once	CASSIRTSGEQFF	TGTGCCAGTAGTATTCGGACTAGTGGTGAGCAGTTCTTC
TRBJ1-5	TRBV19	.	once	CASSTSRGSNQPQHF	TGTGCCAGTAGTACCAGTAGGGGGAGCAATCAGCCCCAGCATTTT
TRBJ2-5	TRBV10-1	.	.	CASSEGGTAQETQYF	TGCGCCAGCAGTGAAGGAGGGACAGCTCAAGAGACCCAGTACTTC
TRBJ1-5	TRBV6-1	.	.	CASSAGPQHF	TGTGCCAGCAGTGCGGGACCCCAGCATTTT
TRBJ2-2	TRBV5-4	TRBD1	.	CASSRTGVYGELFF	TGTGCCAGCAGCCGGACAGGGGTGTACGGGGAGCTGTTTTTT
TRBJ1-5	TRBV7-2	TRBD1	.	CASSLTGAGVQPQHF	TGTGCCAGCAGCTTGACAGGGGCCGGCGTTCAGCCCCAGCATTTT
TRBJ2-5	TRBV5-1	.	.	CASSPATDLRGETQYF	TGCGCCAGCAGCCCCGCAACGGACCTCCGAGGGGAGACCCAGTACTTC
TRBJ2-2	TRBV7-3	.	.	CASSLRGGVNTGELFF	TGTGCCAGCAGCTTACGGGGCGGGGTTAACACCGGGGAGCTGTTTTTT
TRBJ1-4	TRBV15	.	once	CATSRREAFNEKLFF	TGTGCCACCAGCAGACGGGAGGCCTTCAATGAAAAACTGTTTTTT
TRBJ1-4	TRBV4-2	TRBD1	.	CASSQEGQDNEKLFF	TGTGCCAGCAGCCAAGAGGGACAGGATAATGAAAAACTGTTTTTT
TRBJ1-5	TRBV19	.	few	CASSIDRWGSNQPQHF	TGTGCCAGTAGTATTGACAGGTGGGGGAGCAATCAGCCCCAGCATTTT
TRBJ2-1	TRBV7-6	TRBD1	few	CASSLVSGQGNEQFF	TGTGCCAGCAGCTTAGTTAGTGGACAGGGAAACGAGCAGTTCTTC
TRBJ2-3	TRBV11-2	.	.	CASSFRGGTDTQYF	TGTGCCAGCAGCTTCAGGGGGGGGACAGATACGCAGTATTTT
TRBJ2-3	TRBV9	TRBD2	.	CASSVTSGGFTDTQYF	TGTGCCAGCAGCGTAACTAGCGGGGGGTTCACAGATACGCAGTATTTT
TRBJ2-1	TRBV25-1	.	.	CASSVQGRAEQFF	TGTGCCAGCAGTGTTCAGGGTAGGGCTGAGCAGTTCTTC
TRBJ1-2	TRBV14	.	.	CASSQDRAFGAYGYTF	TGTGCCAGCAGCCAAGATCGTGCCTTCGGGGCGTATGGCTACACCTTC
TRBJ2-3	TRBV6-7	.	.	CASSSELDRRDTQYF	TGTGCCAGCAGTTCGGAGCTTGACAGAAGAGATACGCAGTATTTT
TRBJ1-2	TRBV9	.	.	CASSVDLGGIDGYTF	TGTGCCAGCAGCGTAGATTTGGGGGGCATCGATGGCTACACCTTC
TRBJ1-6	TRBV6-5	.	once	CASTSEGYNSPLHF	TGTGCCAGCACCTCAGAGGGGTATAATTCACCCCTCCACTTT
TRBJ1-4	TRBV7-2	.	.	CASSVFNEKLFF	TGTGCCAGCAGCGTTTTTAATGAAAAACTGTTTTTT
TRBJ2-7	TRBV19	.	.	CASSIEWGTTYEQYF	TGTGCCAGTAGTATAGAATGGGGGACGACCTACGAGCAGTACTTC
TRBJ2-7	TRBV27	TRBD1	.	CASSPGGVYEQYF	TGTGCCAGCAGTCCAGGGGGCGTGTACGAGCAGTACTTC
TRBJ2-3	TRBV15	.	.	CATSRDNVRGTDTQYF	TGTGCCACCAGCAGAGATAATGTCAGGGGCACAGATACGCAGTATTTT
TRBJ1-2	TRBV6-4	TRBD1	.	CASSGTGGNGYTF	TGTGCCAGCAGCGGGACAGGGGGAAATGGCTACACCTTC
TRBJ1-1	TRBV27	.	.	CASSLLLLGRVAEAFF	TGTGCCAGCAGTTTATTGTTGTTGGGCAGGGTTGCTGAAGCTTTCTTT
TRBJ1-6	TRBV5-1	TRBD1	.	CASSLTGGVNSPLHF	TGCGCCAGCAGCTTGACAGGGGGCGTGAATTCACCCCTCCACTTT
TRBJ2-1	TRBV9	.	.	CASSVSRARSDEQFF	TGTGCCAGCAGCGTATCCCGGGCTAGGAGCGATGAGCAGTTCTTC
TRBJ1-5	TRBV11-2	.	.	CASSLGEAYGYSNQPQHF	TGTGCCAGCAGCTTAGGGGAGGCATATGGGTATAGCAATCAGCCCCAGCATTTT
TRBJ2-1	TRBV6-4	.	.	CASSESDGGPYNEQFF	TGTGCCAGCAGTGAATCCGACGGGGGCCCCTACAATGAGCAGTTCTTC
TRBJ2-1	TRBV19	.	.	CASSIDPAREEQFF	TGTGCCAGTAGTATAGATCCGGCTCGTGAGGAGCAGTTCTTC
TRBJ1-1	TRBV7-3	.	.	CASSSQGYTEAFF	TGTGCCAGCAGCTCTCAGGGGTACACTGAAGCTTTCTTT
TRBJ2-2	TRBV2	TRBD2	.	CASIPSGGLTGELFF	TGTGCCAGCATACCTAGCGGGGGGCTCACCGGGGAGCTGTTTTTT
TRBJ2-5	TRBV10-3	TRBD1	few	CAISESPTGGQETQYF	TGTGCCATCAGTGAGTCGCCGACAGGGGGCCAAGAGACCCAGTACTTC
TRBJ1-1	TRBV7-2	TRBD1	.	CASRDRTWEAFF	TGTGCCAGCAGGGACAGGACCTGGGAGGCTTTCTTT
TRBJ2-3	TRBV10-1	.	.	CASSESQAGPDTQYF	TGCGCCAGCAGTGAGTCGCAGGCAGGTCCCGATACGCAGTATTTT
TRBJ1-2	TRBV5-6	.	.	CASSLVTGAPLLYGYTF	TGTGCCAGCAGCTTGGTGACAGGAGCTCCTCTATTATATGGCTACACCTTC
TRBJ2-5	TRBV7-2	.	.	CASSRRGAGFQETQYF	TGTGCCAGCAGCCGCCGAGGGGCGGGATTCCAAGAGACCCAGTACTTC
TRBJ1-2	TRBV6-5	.	.	CASRAGSLLYGYTF	TGTGCCAGCAGAGCCGGGTCGCTTTTATATGGCTACACCTTC
TRBJ1-3	TRBV13	.	.	CASSRTVSGNTIYF	TGTGCCAGCAGCCGGACAGTCTCTGGAAACACCATATATTTT